Listed below are T cell receptor beta chains from one sample, sequenced in a study of T cell clonotyping in hematopoietic cell transplantation. Repertoires were generated with immunoSEQ multiplex PCR, while TCRdb's copy carries only in-frame clones and drops some. Among more than 11,000 clones listed, about 98% were seen once. The specimen was peripheral blood mononuclear cells, collected 30 days after allogeneic stem cell transplant. These receptors all come from a female patient in her forties or fifties who had an allogeneic stem cell transplant from an unrelated donor, so T cells may come from the graft donor. Some clones in this sample may be carry-over from other donors' samples. Both conserved end residues are part of each CDR3. Fields, in order: J gene, V gene, D gene, clone size, CDR3 protein, CDR3 DNA. The D gene is left open where the match is weak. Size is omitted from some rows. Given values are once, few, many or a class for expanded clones.

TRBJ1-1 TRBV27 TRBD1 NA CASGDRGGSTEAFF TGTGCCAGCGGCGACAGGGGAGGTAGTACTGAAGCTTTCTTT
TRBJ2-7 TRBV29-1 NA NA CSVEGWWGEFYEQYF TGCAGCGTTGAAGGGTGGTGGGGGGAGTTCTACGAGCAGTACTTC
TRBJ1-4 TRBV11-2 NA NA CASSLRRHSGNEKLFF TGTGCCAGCAGCCTTAGGAGGCACAGTGGGAATGAAAAACTGTTTTTT
TRBJ2-6 TRBV2 TRBD1 NA CASRPRTGDSSGANVLTF TGTGCCAGCAGGCCACGGACAGGGGATAGTTCTGGGGCCAACGTCCTGACTTTC
TRBJ2-5 TRBV7-2 NA NA CASSLAGGPQTQYF TGTGCCAGCAGCTTAGCGGGGGGGCCGCAGACCCAGTACTTC
TRBJ1-3 TRBV30 TRBD1 NA CAWSALTGAGNTIYF TGTGCCTGGAGTGCACTAACAGGGGCTGGAAACACCATATATTTT
TRBJ2-7 TRBV11-2 TRBD1 NA CASSSATGAPYEQYF TGTGCCAGCAGCTCCGCTACAGGGGCCCCCTACGAGCAGTACTTC
TRBJ1-1 TRBV6-6 NA few CASSYEANTEAFF TGTGCCAGCAGTTACGAGGCGAACACTGAAGCTTTCTTT
TRBJ1-1 TRBV10-2 NA NA CARRKGREGENTEAFF TGCGCCAGACGAAAAGGCAGAGAGGGTGAGAACACTGAAGCTTTCTTT
TRBJ2-2 TRBV6-5 NA NA CASSLTRTGELFF TGTGCCAGCAGTCTAACCAGAACCGGGGAGCTGTTTTTT
TRBJ2-6 TRBV6-5 NA once CASSYSAGRANVLTF TGTGCCAGCAGTTACTCCGCGGGGAGGGCCAACGTCCTGACTTTC
TRBJ1-6 TRBV5-1 NA NA CASSLESVSSYNSPLHF TGCGCCAGCAGCTTGGAGTCCGTTAGCTCCTATAATTCACCCCTCCACTTT
TRBJ1-1 TRBV19 NA NA CASIVGTEAFF TGTGCCAGTATCGTGGGCACTGAAGCTTTCTTT
TRBJ2-6 TRBV11-2 NA NA CASSSRGQTRSGANVLTF TGTGCCAGCAGCTCCCGAGGACAGACTCGCTCTGGGGCCAACGTCCTGACTTTC
TRBJ2-3 TRBV19 NA NA CASSQGTDTQYF TGTGCCAGTAGTCAGGGCACAGATACGCAGTATTTT
TRBJ1-5 TRBV6-6 TRBD1 NA CASRTGQGVNQPQHF TGTGCCAGCAGGACGGGACAGGGGGTAAATCAGCCCCAGCATTTT
TRBJ1-2 TRBV6-1 NA once CASSEAGTFYGYTF TGTGCCAGCAGTGAAGCCGGGACTTTCTATGGCTACACCTTC
TRBJ2-3 TRBV6-7 NA NA CASSSSTDTQYF TGTGCCAGCAGTTCTAGCACAGATACGCAGTATTTT
TRBJ2-1 TRBV5-4 NA NA CASSLGVFGQTTYNEQFF TGTGCCAGCAGCTTGGGGGTATTTGGGCAAACCACCTACAATGAGCAGTTCTTC
TRBJ1-5 TRBV6-7 TRBD1 NA CASSYPEDRERVYNQPQHF TGTGCCAGCAGTTACCCAGAGGACAGGGAGAGGGTGTACAATCAGCCCCAGCATTTT
TRBJ1-1 TRBV25-1 NA NA CASSGTATEAFF TGTGCCAGCAGTGGGACAGCCACTGAAGCTTTCTTT
TRBJ1-1 TRBV6-5 TRBD1 NA CASSSDRGLTEAFF TGTGCCAGCAGTTCGGACAGGGGGTTGACTGAAGCTTTCTTT